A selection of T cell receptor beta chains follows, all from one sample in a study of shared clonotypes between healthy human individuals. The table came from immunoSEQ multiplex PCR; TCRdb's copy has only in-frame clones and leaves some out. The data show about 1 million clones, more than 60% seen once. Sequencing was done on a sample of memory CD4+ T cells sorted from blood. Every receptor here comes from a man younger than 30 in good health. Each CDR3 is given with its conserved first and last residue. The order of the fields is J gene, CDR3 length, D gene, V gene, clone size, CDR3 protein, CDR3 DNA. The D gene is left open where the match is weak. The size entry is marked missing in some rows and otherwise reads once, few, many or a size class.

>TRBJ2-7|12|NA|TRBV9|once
CASSVGIGEQYF
TGTGCCAGCAGCGTAGGGATTGGAGAGCAGTACTTC
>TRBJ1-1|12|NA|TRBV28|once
CASSSGLLEAFF
TGTGCCAGCAGTTCCGGGCTCCTCGAAGCTTTCTTT
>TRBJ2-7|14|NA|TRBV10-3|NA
CAISQTGLGGEQYF
TGTGCCATCAGTCAGACAGGTCTCGGCGGCGAGCAGTACTTC
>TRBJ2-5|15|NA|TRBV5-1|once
CASSLVSGAQETQYF
TGCGCCAGCAGCTTGGTATCAGGGGCACAAGAGACCCAGTACTTC
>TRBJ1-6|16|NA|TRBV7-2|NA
CASSLGVGGSGSPLHF
TGTGCCAGCAGCTTAGGAGTGGGTGGATCCGGATCACCCCTCCACTTT
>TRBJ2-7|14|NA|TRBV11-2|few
CASSFSRNSYEQYF
TGTGCCAGCAGCTTTTCGCGGAACTCCTACGAGCAGTACTTC
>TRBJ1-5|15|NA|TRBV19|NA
CASSIRRGGNQPQHF
TGTGCCAGTAGTATTAGAAGGGGTGGCAATCAGCCCCAGCATTTT
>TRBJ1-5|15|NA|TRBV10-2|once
CASSEKGRGNQPQHF
TGCGCCAGCAGTGAGAAAGGGAGGGGCAATCAGCCCCAGCATTTT
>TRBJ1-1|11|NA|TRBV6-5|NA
CASSSESEAFF
TGTGCCAGCAGTTCGGAGTCAGAAGCTTTCTTT
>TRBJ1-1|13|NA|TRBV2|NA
CASRAQTNTEAFF
TGTGCCAGCAGGGCGCAGACGAACACTGAAGCTTTCTTT
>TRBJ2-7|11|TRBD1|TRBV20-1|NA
CSVGTDYEQYF
TGCAGTGTGGGGACAGACTACGAGCAGTACTTC
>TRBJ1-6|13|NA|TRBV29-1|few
CSALVDPRSPLHF
TGCAGCGCGCTTGTTGACCCTAGGTCACCCCTCCACTTT
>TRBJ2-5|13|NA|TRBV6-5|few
CASSQGLVETQYF
TGTGCCAGCAGTCAAGGCCTGGTGGAGACCCAGTACTTC
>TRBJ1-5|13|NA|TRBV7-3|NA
CASSDGPGQPQHF
TGTGCCAGCAGCGACGGGCCGGGTCAGCCCCAGCATTTT
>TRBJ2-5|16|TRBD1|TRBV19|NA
CASSRDRGGNQETQYF
TGTGCCAGTAGCCGGGACAGGGGGGGAAACCAAGAGACCCAGTACTTC
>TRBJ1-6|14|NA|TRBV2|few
CASSDGGQNSPLHF
TGTGCCAGCAGTGACGGAGGACAAAATTCACCCCTCCACTTT
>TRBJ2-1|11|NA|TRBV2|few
CASSGANEQFF
TGTGCCAGCAGTGGGGCCAATGAGCAGTTCTTC
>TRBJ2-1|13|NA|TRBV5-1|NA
CASSLSGYNEQFF
TGCGCCAGCAGCTTGTCAGGGTACAATGAGCAGTTCTTC
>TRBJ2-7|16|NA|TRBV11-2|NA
CASSLDRAGLSYEQYF
TGTGCCAGCAGCTTAGATCGCGCTGGTCTTAGCTACGAGCAGTACTTC
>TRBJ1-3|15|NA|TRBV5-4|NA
CASSLGAGEGNTIYF
TGTGCCAGCAGCTTGGGGGCAGGGGAAGGAAACACCATATATTTT
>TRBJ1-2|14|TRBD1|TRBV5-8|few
CASSLGQGNYGYTF
TGTGCCAGCAGCTTGGGACAGGGAAACTATGGCTACACCTTC
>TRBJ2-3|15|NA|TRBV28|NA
CASSSPGPSTHTQYF
TGTGCCAGCAGTTCCCCGGGACCCTCGACGCATACGCAGTATTTT
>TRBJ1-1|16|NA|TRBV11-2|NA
CASRKGNSAMNTEAFF
TGTGCCAGTAGGAAGGGGAACAGCGCTATGAACACTGAAGCTTTCTTT
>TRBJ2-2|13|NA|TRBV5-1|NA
CASTLADTGELFF
TGCGCCAGCACACTAGCTGACACCGGGGAGCTGTTTTTT
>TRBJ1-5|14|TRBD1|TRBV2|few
CASSDRGPDQPQHF
TGTGCCAGCAGCGACAGGGGGCCGGATCAGCCCCAGCATTTT
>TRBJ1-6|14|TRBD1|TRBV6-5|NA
CASSSGQGNSPLHF
TGTGCCAGCAGTTCGGGACAGGGGAATTCACCCCTCCACTTT
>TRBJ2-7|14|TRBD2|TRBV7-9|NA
CASSRAGGPPEQYF
TGTGCCAGCAGCCGAGCGGGAGGGCCTCCCGAGCAGTACTTC
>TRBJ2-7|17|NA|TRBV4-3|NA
CASSQGSGTSYSYEQYF
TGCGCCAGCAGCCAAGGCTCCGGGACTTCTTACTCCTACGAGCAGTACTTC
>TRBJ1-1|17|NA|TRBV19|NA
CASSTLLRRTEGTEAFF
TGTGCCAGTAGTACCCTACTAAGACGGACGGAGGGCACTGAAGCTTTCTTT